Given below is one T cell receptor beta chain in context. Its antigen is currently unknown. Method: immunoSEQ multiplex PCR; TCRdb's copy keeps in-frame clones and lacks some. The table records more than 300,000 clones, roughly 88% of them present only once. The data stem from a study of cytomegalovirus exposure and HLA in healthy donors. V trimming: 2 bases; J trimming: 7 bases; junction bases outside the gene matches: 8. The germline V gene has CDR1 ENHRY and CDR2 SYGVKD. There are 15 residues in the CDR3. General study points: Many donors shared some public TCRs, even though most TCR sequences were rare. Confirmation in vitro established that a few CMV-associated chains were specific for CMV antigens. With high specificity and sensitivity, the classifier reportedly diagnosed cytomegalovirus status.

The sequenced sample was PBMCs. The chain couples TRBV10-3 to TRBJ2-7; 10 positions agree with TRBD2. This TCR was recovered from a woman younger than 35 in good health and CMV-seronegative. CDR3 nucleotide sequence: TGTGCCATCAGTGAGGTGGAACTAGCGGGATCTGAGCAGTACTTC. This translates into CAISEVELAGSEQYF.